Reported below is one TCR beta chain. Its antigen is currently not known. There are no base qualities to consult, and no much larger clone falls within one base. This entry comes from a study of T cell responses to AZD1222 COVID-19 vaccine (dated by TCRdb to the early 2020s). Regarding the complete study: TCR sequencing covered some 250 trial participants: 207 given two doses of AZD1222 and about 26 given two doses of MenACWY control vaccine. Trial participants were enrolled by age into subgroups of 18-55, 56-69 and 70-plus years, and roughly 160, 29 and 62 TCR-sequenced participants, respectively, were included in these subgroups. General conclusions and limits of the study: Participants were mostly white British, with more females than males. The authors suggested clonal diversity may have been underestimated. A significant rise in spike-specific TCR breadth and depth was observed after two AZD1222 doses relative to day 0 and relative to MenACWY recipients. The vaccine-associated CD4 TCRs covered the entire spike protein, and the dominant responses fell in regions 160-218 and 743-854. Conclusions about previously exposed vaccinees are limited, since just a handful of AZD1222 recipients were seropositive for SARS-CoV-2 at baseline. Because no day 14 peak-response samples were available, repertoires were characterized only after the peak T cell response. The 56-69-year group was small, and its depth increase did not reach significance, likely because of low power. Epitopes outside the regions mutated in the B.1.351 and B.1.1.7 variants were reportedly recognized by nearly half of the unique spike-specific TCRs.

The CDR3 regions of human TCRbeta chains were subjected to immunosequencing. Per the authors' processing: Repertoire TCRs were checked for matches against a reference library of SARS-CoV-2-specific TCRs that had been generated using the MIRA antigen-specificity platform. Breadth was defined as the fraction of unique TCRs that were SARS-CoV-2-associated, and depth was defined as the fraction of total T cells that were SARS-CoV-2-associated. Each spike-specific TCR was assigned to its reactive spike region and to a CD4 or CD8 class using the MIRA data. Log10-transformed breadth and depth values were compared by one-way ANOVA with Sidak's multiple comparisons tests. TCRdb carries this immuneACCESS record with in-frame sequences only. Its versions omit some clonotypes, under half of them owing to an unresolved V gene in the studies checked, with the rest unexplained. V and J calls and clone size follow that table, whereas D and trimming were derived from the DNA. The sample table contains some 190,000 clones; only one count was recorded for over 90% of them. Around 2% of the sample is held by the ten biggest clonotypes.

The label giving this sample's time point can be read as: about 28 days (+/-7) after the second vaccine dose. AZD1222 recipients with second doses at about 4 weeks or about 12 weeks were pooled, because spike-specific TCR depth and breadth did not differ between schedules. Vaccinee samples came from UK trials COV001 and COV002, including a single-blind randomized controlled phase 2/3 trial of AZD1222 (ChAdOx1 nCoV-19) in healthy adults. Trial participant PBMC samples were collected at day 0 and day 28 after the second dose for TCRbeta chain sequencing. The sample in question was peripheral blood, obtained 28 days after the second AZD1222 dose. This TCR came from an adult who received the AZD1222 COVID-19 vaccine.

The nucleotide sequence is TGCAGCGTTGAAGGTTTCCCGGGACAGGCCTACAATGAGCAGTTCTTC. It translates to CSVEGFPGQAYNEQFF. The rearranged segments are TRBV29-1 and TRBJ2-1; 8 central nucleotides agree with TRBD1. CDR1 and CDR2 are drawn from the germline V gene: SQVTM, ANQGSEA. Relative to germline, V is missing 1 base and J is missing 2 bases, with 7 bases of the junction outside any gene match. The CDR3 runs 16 residues from the cysteine to the phenylalanine. Only CDR3 DNA is held: 48 bases, read in frame from base 1.